This T cell receptor beta chain was sequenced for a study of PD-1 blockade in mismatch repair-deficient tumors. In the study overall: All were previously treated, progressing patients with some twelve mismatch repair-deficient cancer types.

Mismatch repair deficiency was confirmed in all patients, by PCR or immunohistochemistry. The V and J ends lost 0 bases and 0 bases respectively, with 15 bases between them. CDR1 MRHNA and CDR2 SNTAGT come from the germline V gene. This CDR3 is 18 amino acids long. For this clone: What it recognizes is unknown.

This table comes from immunoSEQ multiplex PCR, and its TCRdb copy is limited to in-frame clones, with some not included. The table records approximately 50,000 clones, around 80% of them present only once. Study-wide findings and caveats: After pembrolizumab, tumor-resident clones rose rapidly, then generally contracted before radiologic responses.

This sequence originates from an adult with mismatch repair-deficient cancer. V and J are TRBV6-4 and TRBJ2-1; D may be TRBD2 (6 bases). This specimen consisted of peripheral blood, obtained 4 weeks after starting pembrolizumab. Written as DNA, the CDR3 is TGTGCCAGCAGTGACTCAATACGAAAGACTAGCTCCTACAATGAGCAGTTCTTC. Protein sequence: CASSDSIRKTSSYNEQFF.